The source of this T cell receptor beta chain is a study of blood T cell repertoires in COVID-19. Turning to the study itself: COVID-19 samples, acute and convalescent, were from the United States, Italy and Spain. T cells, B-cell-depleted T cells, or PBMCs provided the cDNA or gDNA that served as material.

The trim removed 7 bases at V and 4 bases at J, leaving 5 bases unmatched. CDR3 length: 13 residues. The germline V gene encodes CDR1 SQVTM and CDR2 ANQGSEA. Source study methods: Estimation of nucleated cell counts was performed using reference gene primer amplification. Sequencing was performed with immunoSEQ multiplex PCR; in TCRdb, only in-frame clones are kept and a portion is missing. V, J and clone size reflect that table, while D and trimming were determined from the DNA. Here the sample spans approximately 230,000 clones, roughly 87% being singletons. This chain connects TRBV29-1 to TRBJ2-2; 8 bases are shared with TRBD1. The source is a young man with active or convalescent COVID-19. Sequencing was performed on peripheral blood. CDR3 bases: TGCAGCGGGGGACAGGTGGCCACCGGGGAGCTGTTTTTT. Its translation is CSGGQVATGELFF.